The present T cell receptor beta chain was sequenced within a study of immune heterogeneity within non-small cell lung tumors. Study-level background: Squamous cell carcinomas accounted for 4 of the tumors, non-squamous carcinomas for 10, and 1 was not otherwise specified. Findings and caveats of the study: Dominant CDR3 beta clonotypes repeated across a patient's tumor loci, while different loci held unique high-frequency clones. The study found that local T-cell clonality correlated moderately but significantly with local tumor mutational burden (R about 0.34). Largely distinct from one individual patient to the next were the high-frequency T-cell receptor beta clonotypes.

Template input was genomic DNA from bulk tumor (600 ng per sample). During surgery, each primary tumor gave multiple biopsies spaced as far apart as possible. Enrolled patients presented with newly diagnosed, previously untreated non-small cell lung cancer and underwent curative surgery. At least ten counts were recorded for this clonotype. Its matching antigen is unknown. The germline V and J ends were trimmed by 3 bases and 6 bases, with 10 bases remaining between them. Germline V gene data show CDR1 as DFQATT and CDR2 as SNEGSKA (reference sequence). The CDR3 covers 12 residues. Using 32 V and 13 J primers, multiplex PCR amplified TCR beta CDR3. TCRdb redid the calling of the multiplex PCR reads with MiXCR, one entry per CDR3 protein. The sample shows about 9,600 distinct CDR3 sequences, about 30% of them seen only once.

The J gene is TRBJ2-3, the V gene TRBV20-1; a weak D match, TRBD1 (5 bases). This sequence originates from a woman aged 45-65 years with non-small cell lung cancer. The sample was lung tumor tissue. The CDR3 loop reads CSASQGLDTQYF. CDR3 in DNA: TGCAGTGCTAGCCAGGGTTTGGATACGCAGTATTTT.